This T cell receptor (beta chain) was sequenced for a study of early T cells in non-severe SARS-CoV-2 infection. Study in general: Chains from this unsorted whole-blood bulk RNA could not be paired. Overall study findings and caveats: Anti-spike CD8 responses were favored by VDJdb matching, which missed private and CD4 specificities.

Tagging with unique molecular identifiers was applied to individual cDNA molecules. A single record per CDR3 protein comes from TCRdb applying MiXCR to the 5' RACE reads. Of around 57,000 distinct CDR3 sequences in the sample, about 8.2% are singletons; the top ten hold about 9%. This clonotype has at least ten counts. Its cognate antigen is unknown. Germline trimming cut 2 bases from V and 8 bases from J; bases unmatched to any gene: 11. From germline, CDR1 is LGHDT and CDR2 YNNKEL (reference sequence). This CDR3 has 15 residues. The rearrangement uses TRBV3-1 and TRBJ1-2, with TRBD1 matching over 7 bases. The specimen sequenced was whole blood. This TCR was sampled from an adult who was a healthcare worker with PCR-confirmed SARS-CoV-2 infection or an uninfected control (not recorded which). The DNA of the CDR3 is TGTGCCAGCAGCCAAAAGCTCGGGACAGTGTTAGGCTACACCTTC. It yields the protein CASSQKLGTVLGYTF.